Below are 28 T cell receptor beta chains sequenced from a single sample in a study of blood T cell repertoires in COVID-19. The method was immunoSEQ multiplex PCR; TCRdb's version includes in-frame clones alone and lacks a portion of them. The repertoire holds approximately 97,000 clones, with around 85% as singletons. Sequences were obtained from peripheral blood. The receptors stem from a man older than 75 with acute or convalescent COVID-19.

The J gene is TRBJ2-5, the V gene TRBV9; TRBD1 agrees at 10 bases. This CDR3 contains 16 residues. The germline V gene encodes CDR1 SGDLS and CDR2 YYNGEE. Trimming removed 4 bases from V and 5 bases from J; junction bases left unmatched: 11. Written as DNA, the CDR3 is TGTGCCAGCAGCCGTGGTGGGACAGGGGTCGGGGAGACCCAGTACTTC. It translates to CASSRGGTGVGETQYF.

The chain joins TRBV10-3 to TRBJ2-7, with D possibly being TRBD2 (7 bases). The CDR3 loop spans 16 amino acids. Germline-derived CDR1 and CDR2 are ENHRY and SYGVKD. The V gene lost 3 bases and the J gene lost 0 bases, with 15 bases spanning the gap. The CDR3 region is CAISERGGTGSYEQYF. CDR3 in DNA: TGTGCCATCAGTGAAAGGGGGGGGACCGGCTCCTACGAGCAGTACTTC.

The gene calls are TRBV5-4 and TRBJ2-7; 8 bases are shared with TRBD2. Per the germline V gene, CDR1 is SGHNT and CDR2 is YYREEE (reference sequence). The CDR3 runs to 15 residues. The V segment lost 1 base and the J segment 2 bases; nucleotides outside the gene matches: 5. CDR3 in DNA: TGTGCCAGCAGCTTGTACGGGAGGGGCGCCTACGAGCAGTACTTC. The encoded protein is CASSLYGRGAYEQYF. Drawing the rest from reference TRBV5-4 and TRBJ2-7, the complete variable domain is ETGVTQSPTHLIKTRGQQVTLRCSSQSGHNTVSWYQQALGQGPQFIFQYYREEENGRGNFPPRFSGLQFPNYSSELNVNALELDDSALYLCASSLYGRGAYEQYFGPGTRLTVT.

This chain links TRBV19 with TRBJ2-2, with D possibly matching TRBD2 (6 bases). Germline V gives CDR1 LNHDA, CDR2 SQIVND (reference sequence). The CDR3 runs to 17 residues. Trimming removed 2 bases at V and 0 bases at J, with 13 bases between. The CDR3, as DNA: TGTGCCAGTAGTATATGGGGGGTGGCAGCGAACACCGGGGAGCTGTTTTTT. This gives the protein CASSIWGVAANTGELFF.

The chain recombines TRBV27 with TRBJ1-1, with D possibly being TRBD1 (5 bases). Germline assignment: CDR1 MNHEY and CDR2 SMNVEV (reference sequence). The V and J ends lost 2 bases and 11 bases respectively, with 15 bases between them. The CDR3 is made up of 13 amino acids. The CDR3 DNA sequence: TGTGCCAGCAGTTTAAATGGGGGGGTGTTGGCTTTCTTT. This translates into CASSLNGGVLAFF.

The chain combines TRBV5-5 with TRBJ2-2; D perhaps matches TRBD2 (6 bases). The CDR3 length is 14 residues. The germline V gene has CDR1 SGHKS and CDR2 YYEKEE (reference sequence). Trimming took off 4 bases at V and 1 base at J, with 8 bases between the two ends. The CDR3 nucleotides are TGTGCCAGCAGCCCGGAGGGGAACACCGGGGAGCTGTTTTTT. Protein sequence: CASSPEGNTGELFF.

A single count supports this clone. CDR3 sequence: CASSVPTNNEQFF. CDR3 sequence (DNA): TGTGCCAGCAGCGTACCCACTAACAATGAGCAGTTCTTC. This chain connects TRBV9 to TRBJ2-1; no clear D. Trimming pared 1 base from V and 5 bases from J, leaving 7 bases between. This CDR3 is built from 13 residues. Per germline, CDR1 SGDLS and CDR2 YYNGEE.

The rearrangement uses TRBV6-5 and TRBJ2-7, with a weak D call TRBD2 (5 bases). V lost 8 bases and J lost 3, with 17 bases in between. This CDR3 is 14 amino acids long. Germline CDR1 MNHEY, CDR2 SVGAGI. Here the CDR3 reads CASRRLRDSYEQYF. CDR3 DNA sequence: TGTGCCAGCCGTCGGCTTCGGGATAGCTACGAGCAGTACTTC.

V gene TRBV27 combines with J gene TRBJ1-1, with a weak D call TRBD1 (6 bases). The CDR3 covers 16 residues. The V end lost 6 bases, the J end lost 1 base, and 18 bases lay between the germline ends. Germline lookup yields CDR1 MNHEY and CDR2 SMNVEV (reference sequence). The CDR3 DNA reads TGTGCCAGCAGACAGCTTTCGGGACACCGGAACACTGAAGCTTTCTTT. It is translated as CASRQLSGHRNTEAFF.

The CDR3 DNA is TGTGCCAGCAGTCCAGGACTAGCGGGAGGGAATGAGCAGTTCTTC. Its translation is CASSPGLAGGNEQFF. V gene TRBV6-2 or TRBV6-3 combines with J gene TRBJ2-1; TRBD2 agrees at 15 bases. J lost 7 bases, V lost 5 bases, and 3 bases had no gene match. Germline values: CDR1 MNHEY, CDR2 SVGEGT. CDR3 length: 15 residues.

The V and J genes are TRBV19 and TRBJ2-6; possible D gene TRBD1, 6 bases. From germline, CDR1 is LNHDA and CDR2 SQIVND (reference sequence). V was pared by 2 bases and J by 3 bases, with 11 bases between. This CDR3 has 16 amino acids. The CDR3 DNA reads as TGTGCCAGTAGTATACAGGGGCCAAATGGGGCCAACGTCCTGACTTTC. Translating gives CASSIQGPNGANVLTF.

The rearrangement joins TRBV2 to TRBJ2-3; D is ambiguous. The CDR3 sequence is 13 residues long. Germline CDR1 and CDR2: SNHLY and FYNNEI. Trimming took off 2 bases at V and 2 bases at J, with 5 bases between the two ends. The CDR3 loop reads CASSEPFTDTQYF. CDR3 bases: TGTGCCAGCAGTGAACCGTTCACAGATACGCAGTATTTT.

This clone was observed a single time. The V call is TRBV3-1 (or the pseudogene TRBV3-2), the J call TRBJ1-5, with D possibly matching TRBD1 (5 bases). The CDR3 extends over 16 amino acids. Trimming removed 3 bases at V and 3 bases at J, with 15 bases between. From germline, CDR1 is LGHDT and CDR2 YNNKEL (reference sequence). This CDR3 reads CASSQSQGFNNQPQHF. The CDR3 coding sequence is TGTGCCAGCAGCCAGTCCCAGGGTTTTAACAATCAGCCCCAGCATTTT.

J is TRBJ2-5 and V is TRBV20-1, with no clear D. The CDR3 totals 11 residues. CDR1 DFQATT and CDR2 SNEGSKA come from the germline V gene (reference sequence). Between the trimmed V and J ends, which lost 6 bases and 4 bases, there was a span of 9 bases. In nucleotides, the CDR3 is TGCAGTGCGACCCCAGGAGAGACCCAGTACTTC. Residues: CSATPGETQYF.

This clone has just one count. The sample holds other DNA sequences that translate to the same CDR3. The V and J genes are TRBV5-1 and TRBJ1-1; D perhaps matches TRBD1 (5 bases). The CDR3 is made up of 13 amino acids. The V and J ends lost 4 bases and 5 bases respectively, with 12 bases between them. Germline CDR1 and CDR2: SGHRS and YFSETQ. The CDR3 sequence: CASSPAGGTEAFF. The DNA for the CDR3 is TGCGCCAGCAGCCCGGCGGGGGGGACTGAAGCTTTCTTT. Filled out from reference TRBV5-1 and TRBJ1-1, the complete variable domain reads KAGVTQTPRYLIKTRGQQVTLSCSPISGHRSVSWYQQTPGQGLQFLFEYFSETQRNKGNFPGRFSGRQFSNSRSEMNVSTLELGDSALYLCASSPAGGTEAFFGQGTRLTVV.

The rearrangement links TRBV11-2 to TRBJ1-4; 10 bases fit TRBD1. The trim removed 4 bases at V and 7 bases at J, leaving 3 bases unmatched. Germline V lookup: CDR1 SGHAT, CDR2 FQNNGV. The CDR3 consists of 14 residues. CDR3 DNA: TGTGCCAGCAGCTCGGACAGGGGGGGTGAAAAACTGTTTTTT. The encoded protein is CASSSDRGGEKLFF.

This clone was recorded only once. The genes are TRBV28 and TRBJ1-5; D unclear. Germline assignment: CDR1 MDHEN and CDR2 SYDVKM. The CDR3 is made up of 16 amino acids. Trimming pared 3 bases from V and 3 bases from J, leaving 15 bases between. The CDR3 DNA sequence: TGTGCCAGCAGTTTCTTGGGAGGGAGAAACAATCAGCCCCAGCATTTT. It translates to CASSFLGGRNNQPQHF. Drawing the rest from reference TRBV28 and TRBJ1-5, the complete variable domain is DVKVTQSSRYLVKRTGEKVFLECVQDMDHENMFWYRQDPGLGLRLIYFSYDVKMKEKGDIPEGYSVSREKKERFSLILESASTNQTSMYLCASSFLGGRNNQPQHFGDGTRLSIL.

This chain joins TRBV5-1 and TRBJ2-5; TRBD1 agrees at 9 bases. The V gene's germline CDR1 is SGHRS and CDR2 YFSETQ. Unmatched junction bases numbered 7, after V lost 0 bases and J lost 1 base. This CDR3 comprises 17 residues. The DNA of the CDR3 is TGCGCCAGCAGCTTGGGGGACAGGGCTCAAATCCAAGAGACCCAGTACTTC. Protein sequence: CASSLGDRAQIQETQYF.

This chain joins TRBV7-8 and TRBJ2-1; 8 nucleotides align to TRBD2. V gave up 4 bases and J gave up 2 bases; unmatched junction bases: 7. The germline V gene has CDR1 SGHVS and CDR2 FQNEAQ. The CDR3 runs 16 residues. The CDR3 DNA is TGTGCCAGCAGCTCCGGCGGGAGGAAGACCTACAATGAGCAGTTCTTC. As protein: CASSSGGRKTYNEQFF.

This chain joins TRBV7-3 and TRBJ2-1; TRBD2 might be the D (5 bases). CDR3 length equals 14 residues. CDR1 SGHTA and CDR2 FQGTGA come from the germline V gene. The V end was cut by 6 bases, the J end by 4 bases, with 13 bases between. Here the CDR3 DNA reads TGTGCCAGCAGTCCTACTAGATCTTACAATGAGCAGTTCTTC. Translation gives CASSPTRSYNEQFF.

This chain joins TRBV5-5 and TRBJ2-1; D is perhaps TRBD1 (5 bases). Trimming removed 3 bases from V and 6 bases from J, with 16 bases in between. The CDR3 is made up of 15 amino acids. The germline CDR1 and CDR2 sequences are SGHKS and YYEKEE (reference sequence). The CDR3 sequence is CASSSVLWGINEQFF. The DNA for the CDR3 is TGTGCCAGCAGCTCGGTTCTTTGGGGCATCAATGAGCAGTTCTTC.

This chain links TRBV7-2 with TRBJ2-7, with D unresolved. V was shortened by 2 bases and J by 1 base, with 6 bases between the two germline ends. CDR3 length: 13 residues. Germline assignment: CDR1 SGHTA and CDR2 FQGNSA. This CDR3 reads CASSLSWSYEQYF. CDR3 DNA: TGTGCCAGCAGCTTAAGCTGGTCCTACGAGCAGTACTTC.

The chain couples TRBV9 to TRBJ1-3; tentative D call: TRBD1 (6 bases). Germline CDR1 and CDR2: SGDLS and YYNGEE. The CDR3 runs 17 residues. Trimming stripped 3 bases from V and 4 bases from J, with 20 bases between. CDR3 loop: CASSANLLRGTGNTIYF. The DNA for the CDR3 is TGTGCCAGCAGCGCTAATTTACTAAGGGGGACGGGAAACACCATATATTTT.

This clone is a singleton in its sample. The J gene is TRBJ2-7, the V gene TRBV5-4, with D tentatively TRBD1 (6 bases). This CDR3 has 14 residues. Germline values: CDR1 SGHNT, CDR2 YYREEE (reference sequence). The germline V and J ends were trimmed by 0 bases and 7 bases, with 14 bases remaining between them. The CDR3 is CASSLGGVTGEQYF. The CDR3 DNA follows: TGTGCCAGCAGCTTGGGGGGAGTTACAGGGGAGCAGTACTTC.

This chain links TRBV9 with TRBJ1-1, with D possibly matching TRBD1 (5 bases). CDR1 and CDR2 from the germline V gene are SGDLS and YYNGEE. CDR3 length: 15 residues. The germline V and J ends were trimmed by 0 bases and 4 bases, with 13 bases remaining between them. CDR3 in DNA: TGTGCCAGCAGCGTAGAAGGACACTGGGGCACTGAAGCTTTCTTT. Amino acid sequence: CASSVEGHWGTEAFF.

This chain joins TRBV7-2 and TRBJ2-4, with 9 bases identical to TRBD1. J gave up 5 bases and V 5 bases, and 7 bases lay outside the gene matches. The length of the CDR3 is 15 residues. CDR1 is SGHTA, CDR2 FQGNSA, per germline. For the CDR3, the DNA is TGTGCCAGCAGCACCTGGACAGGGGTCGAAAACATTCAGTACTTC. The encoded protein is CASSTWTGVENIQYF.

CDR3 amino acids: CASSQGSREAFF. The CDR3 DNA reads as TGTGCCAGCAGTCAGGGAAGCCGGGAAGCTTTCTTT. This sequence joins TRBV6-2 or TRBV6-3 and TRBJ1-1; tentatively, D is TRBD1 (5 bases). Trimming pared 5 bases from V and 8 bases from J, leaving 12 bases between. Germline CDR1 and CDR2: MNHEY and SVGEGT. The CDR3 runs to 12 residues.

This clone was seen a few times. The rearrangement uses TRBV7-6 and TRBJ2-1, with TRBD2 matching 8 bases. This CDR3 is 16 amino acids long. The V and J ends lost 5 bases and 5 bases, in that order; junction bases with no gene match: 11. The germline gives CDR1 SGHVS, CDR2 FNYEAQ. CDR3 nucleotides: TGTGCCAGCAGCCCATTAGGGGGGACTAGTCACAATGAGCAGTTCTTC. This encodes CASSPLGGTSHNEQFF.